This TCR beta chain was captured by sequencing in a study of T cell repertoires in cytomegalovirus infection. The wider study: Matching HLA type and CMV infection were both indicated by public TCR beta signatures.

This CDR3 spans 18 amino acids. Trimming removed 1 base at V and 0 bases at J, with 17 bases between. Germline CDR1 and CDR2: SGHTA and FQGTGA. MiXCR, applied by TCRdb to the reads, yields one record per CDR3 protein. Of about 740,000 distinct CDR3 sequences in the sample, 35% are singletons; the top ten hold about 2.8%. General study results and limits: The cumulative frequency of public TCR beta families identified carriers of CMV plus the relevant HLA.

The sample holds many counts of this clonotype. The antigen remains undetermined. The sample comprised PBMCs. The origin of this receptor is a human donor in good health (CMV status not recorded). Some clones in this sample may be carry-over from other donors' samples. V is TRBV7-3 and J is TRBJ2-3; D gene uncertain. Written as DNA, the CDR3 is TGTGCCAGCAGCTTAAAACCCCCGGCAGCTTATAGCACAGATACGCAGTATTTT. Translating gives CASSLKPPAAYSTDTQYF.